The clone carrying this TCR beta chain was counted only a few times. The PCR used 60 Vbeta and 13 Jbeta primers. Measured with immunoSEQ multiplex PCR; TCRdb has only the in-frame clones, and not every one. The sample consists of approximately 160,000 clones, approximately 80% of them appearing once. The sample belongs to a study of cytomegalovirus exposure and HLA in healthy donors. Study at large: Out of 398 genotyped donors, 81% belonged to the Caucasian-associated ancestry cluster.

The V gene end was trimmed by 5 bases and the J gene end by 1 base; junction bases not matched to a gene: 4. This CDR3 has 14 amino acids. CDR1 is SGHTA, CDR2 FQGNSA, per germline. The V call is TRBV7-2, the J call TRBJ1-2, with TRBD1 matching over 7 bases. This receptor was identified in a woman aged 40 to 50 in good health and CMV-seropositive. Sequences were obtained from PBMCs. The CDR3 protein is CASSRDSLNYGYTF. CDR3 coding DNA: TGTGCCAGCAGCCGGGACAGCCTTAACTATGGCTACACCTTC.